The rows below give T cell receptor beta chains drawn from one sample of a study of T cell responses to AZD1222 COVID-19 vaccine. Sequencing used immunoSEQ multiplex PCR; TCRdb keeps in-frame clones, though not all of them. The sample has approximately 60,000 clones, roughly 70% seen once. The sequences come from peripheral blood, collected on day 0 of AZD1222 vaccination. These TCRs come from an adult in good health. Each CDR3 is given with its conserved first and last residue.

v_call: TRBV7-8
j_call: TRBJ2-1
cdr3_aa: CASSTSGGYYNEQFF

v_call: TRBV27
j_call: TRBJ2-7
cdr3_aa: CASSPQAGNYEQYF

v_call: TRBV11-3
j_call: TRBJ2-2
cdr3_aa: CASSFDRGGAGELFF

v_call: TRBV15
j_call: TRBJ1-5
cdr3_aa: CATSSVRGQGQPQHF

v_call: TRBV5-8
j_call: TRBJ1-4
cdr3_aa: CASSFQGAPTNEKLFF

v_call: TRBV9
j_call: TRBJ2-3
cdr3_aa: CASSTSGGPTQYF

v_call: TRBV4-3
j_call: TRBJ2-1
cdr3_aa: CASSQEEGPYYNEQFF

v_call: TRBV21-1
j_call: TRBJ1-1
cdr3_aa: CASSKAADNGAGTEAFF

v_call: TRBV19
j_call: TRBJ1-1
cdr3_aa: CASSIKRNTEAFF

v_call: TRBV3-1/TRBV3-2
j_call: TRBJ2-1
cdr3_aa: CASSQDYNEQFF

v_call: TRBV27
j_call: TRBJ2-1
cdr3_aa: CASSDRGSYNEQFF

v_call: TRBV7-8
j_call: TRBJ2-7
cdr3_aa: CASSTGRAGVYEQYF

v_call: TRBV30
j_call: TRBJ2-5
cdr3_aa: CAWCVDATYQETQYF

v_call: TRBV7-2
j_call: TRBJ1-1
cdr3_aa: CASSFSRTGNTEAFF

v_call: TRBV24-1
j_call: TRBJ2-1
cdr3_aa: CATSESGGAHEQFF

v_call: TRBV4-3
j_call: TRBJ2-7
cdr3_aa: CASSQEWDLSYEQYF

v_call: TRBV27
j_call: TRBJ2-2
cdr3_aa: CASSRQGTSGELFF

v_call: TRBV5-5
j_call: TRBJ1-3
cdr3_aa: CASSLAGQAVGNTIYF

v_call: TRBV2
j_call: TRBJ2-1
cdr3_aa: CASTDLYTGQPNNEQFF

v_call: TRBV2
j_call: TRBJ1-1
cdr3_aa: CASTRGAEAFF

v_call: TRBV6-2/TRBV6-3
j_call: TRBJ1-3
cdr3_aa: CASSPRSNTIYF

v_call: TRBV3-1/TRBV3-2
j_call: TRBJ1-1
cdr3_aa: CASSHLGGNTEAFF

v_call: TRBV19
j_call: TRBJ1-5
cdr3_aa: CASSIGQGTFQPQHF

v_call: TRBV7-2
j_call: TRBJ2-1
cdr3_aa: CASSLDSYNEQFF

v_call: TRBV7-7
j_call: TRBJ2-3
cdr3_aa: CASSLGSLGTDTQYF

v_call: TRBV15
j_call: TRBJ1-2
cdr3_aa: CATSRDLWGNYGYTF

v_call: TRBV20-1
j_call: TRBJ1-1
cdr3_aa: CSASSPTQRVTEAFF

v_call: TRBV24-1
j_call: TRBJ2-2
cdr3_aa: CATSDGDRGVNGELFF

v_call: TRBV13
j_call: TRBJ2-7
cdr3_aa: CASSLTQSYEQYF

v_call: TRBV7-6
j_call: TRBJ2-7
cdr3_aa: CASSDPGAGAEQYF

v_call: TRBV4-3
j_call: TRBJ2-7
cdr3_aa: CASSQSGSYEQYF

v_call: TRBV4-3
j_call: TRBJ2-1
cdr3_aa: CASSPRSGAYNEQFF

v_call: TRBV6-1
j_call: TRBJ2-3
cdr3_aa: CASSEVGGAADTQYF

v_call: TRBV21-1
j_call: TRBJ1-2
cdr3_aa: CAVTPEGNYGYTF

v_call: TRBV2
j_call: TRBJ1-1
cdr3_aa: CASSEMVAEAFF

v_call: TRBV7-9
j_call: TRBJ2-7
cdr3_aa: CASSKPGQGPSYEQYF

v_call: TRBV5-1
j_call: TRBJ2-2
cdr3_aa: CASSSRTGDSGELFF

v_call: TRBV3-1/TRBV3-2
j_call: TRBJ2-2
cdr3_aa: CASSEGLGESGELFF

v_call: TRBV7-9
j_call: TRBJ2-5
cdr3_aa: CASSSGQGHQETQYF

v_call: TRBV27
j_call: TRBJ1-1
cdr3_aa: CASSLSRQREAFF

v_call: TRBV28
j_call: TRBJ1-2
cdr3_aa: CASSTHTTGGYTF

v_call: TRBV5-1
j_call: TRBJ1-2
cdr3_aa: CASSFTGGDYGYTF

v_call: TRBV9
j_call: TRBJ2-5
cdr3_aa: CASSVGNVGEETQYF

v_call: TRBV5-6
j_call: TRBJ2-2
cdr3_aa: CASSSPPGELFF

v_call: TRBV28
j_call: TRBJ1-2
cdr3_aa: CASSSPAGGWDGYTF

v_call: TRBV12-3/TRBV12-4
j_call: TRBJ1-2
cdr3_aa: CASSSAGIYGYTF